The rows below give T cell receptor beta chains drawn from one sample of a study of shared clonotypes between healthy human individuals. Produced via immunoSEQ multiplex PCR; TCRdb's table is partial and in-frame only. The sample carries approximately 720,000 clones, about three quarters recorded once. Sequencing was done on a sample of memory CD4+ T cells sorted from blood. These receptors were collected from a woman in her 30s in good health. Each CDR3 is given with its conserved first and last residue. Each record gives: CDR3 protein, CDR3 DNA, V gene, D gene, J gene, clone size. D genes are given only for firm matches. For some rows the clone size is stated as once, few or many, or as a class when expanded; others skip it.

CASSQAPPETQYF	TGCGCCAGCAGCCAAGCCCCCCCAGAGACCCAGTACTTC	TRBV4-1	NA	TRBJ2-5	NA
CASSPRTSDYTGELFF	TGTGCCAGCAGTCCCCGGACTAGTGATTACACCGGGGAGCTGTTTTTT	TRBV6-6	TRBD2	TRBJ2-2	NA
CASSRQGARDTEAFF	TGCGCCAGCAGCCGGCAGGGGGCGAGGGACACTGAAGCTTTCTTT	TRBV4-1	TRBD1	TRBJ1-1	NA
CASSSPTVNTEAFF	TGTGCCAGCAGTTCCCCGACAGTGAACACTGAAGCTTTCTTT	TRBV27	NA	TRBJ1-1	NA
CASRTSNFYEQYF	TGTGCCTCCCGGACCAGTAACTTCTACGAGCAGTACTTC	TRBV30	NA	TRBJ2-7	NA
CAIFRIGTNDYEQYF	TGCGCCATCTTCCGGATCGGGACCAATGACTACGAGCAGTACTTC	TRBV23-1	NA	TRBJ2-7	NA
CASSIGEGTETQYF	TGTGCCAGTAGTATAGGGGAGGGGACGGAGACCCAGTACTTC	TRBV19	TRBD2	TRBJ2-5	NA
CASSTASGQETQYF	TGCGCCAGCAGCACCGCCTCGGGCCAAGAGACCCAGTACTTC	TRBV5-1	NA	TRBJ2-5	few
CASSLYRVSHEQYF	TGTGCCAGCAGTTTATACAGGGTAAGCCACGAGCAGTACTTC	TRBV27	NA	TRBJ2-7	NA
CASSRMNQGLYGYTF	TGTGCCAGCAGTCGTATGAATCAGGGCCTCTATGGCTACACCTTC	TRBV4-2	NA	TRBJ1-2	once
CASSGGSREQYF	TGTGCCAGCAGCGGGGGTTCACGGGAGCAGTACTTC	TRBV28	NA	TRBJ2-7	few
CASSVSGTSGPVLVYNEQFF	TGTGCCAGCAGTGTCTCCGGGACTAGCGGCCCTGTTCTGGTATACAATGAGCAGTTCTTC	TRBV6-4	TRBD2	TRBJ2-1	NA
CASSSLSQGDTQYF	TGTGCCAGCAGCTCTCTATCGCAAGGAGATACGCAGTATTTT	TRBV11-2	NA	TRBJ2-3	few
CASSKDRRGLWVSTEAFF	TGTGCCAGCAGCAAAGATCGCAGGGGGCTGTGGGTCAGCACTGAAGCTTTCTTT	TRBV21-1	NA	TRBJ1-1	NA
CASGTWGRDNEQFF	TGTGCCAGCGGCACCTGGGGGCGGGACAATGAGCAGTTCTTC	TRBV11-3	NA	TRBJ2-1	few
CAITTGRAEAFF	TGTGCCATCACAACAGGACGGGCGGAAGCTTTCTTT	TRBV10-3	NA	TRBJ1-1	NA
CASSPGLAGFNEQFF	TGTGCCAGCAGCCCGGGACTAGCGGGTTTCAATGAGCAGTTCTTC	TRBV11-2	TRBD2	TRBJ2-1	NA
CASSLGAGGNTGELFF	TGTGCCAGCAGCTTAGGGGCAGGGGGCAACACCGGGGAGCTGTTTTTT	TRBV11-3	TRBD1	TRBJ2-2	NA
CAISSDSSGRTDTQYF	TGTGCCATCAGTTCCGATAGTAGCGGGAGAACAGATACGCAGTATTTT	TRBV10-3	TRBD2	TRBJ2-3	once
CASRHWTSGSTGELFF	TGTGCCAGCAGGCACTGGACTAGCGGCAGCACCGGGGAGCTGTTTTTT	TRBV2	TRBD2	TRBJ2-2	few
CASSFDTGNTIYF	TGTGCCAGCAGCTTCGATACCGGAAACACCATATATTTT	TRBV7-2	NA	TRBJ1-3	NA
CASSFQRTYEQYF	TGTGCCAGCAGCTTCCAGCGAACCTACGAGCAGTACTTC	TRBV5-8	NA	TRBJ2-7	NA
CASSSPLGKNEKLFF	TGTGCCAGCAGTTCACCCCTAGGGAAGAATGAAAAACTGTTTTTT	TRBV28	NA	TRBJ1-4	NA
CASSGMGFYNEQFF	TGTGCCAGTTCCGGGATGGGGTTTTACAATGAGCAGTTCTTC	TRBV19	NA	TRBJ2-1	NA
CASSYDRLRTGELFF	TGTGCCAGCAGTTACGACAGACTCCGGACCGGGGAGCTGTTTTTT	TRBV6-6	NA	TRBJ2-2	NA
CASSDGTPSHEQYF	TGTGCCAGCAGCGACGGGACACCGAGTCACGAGCAGTACTTC	TRBV28	NA	TRBJ2-7	NA
CASSPRDNYGYTF	TGTGCCAGCAGCCCTCGGGATAACTATGGCTACACCTTC	TRBV7-6	NA	TRBJ1-2	NA
CASSETGGTEAFF	TGTGCCAGCTCAGAAACAGGGGGCACTGAAGCTTTCTTT	TRBV18	TRBD1	TRBJ1-1	few
CAISDASGSAYNEQFF	TGTGCCATCAGTGACGCTAGCGGGAGTGCCTACAATGAGCAGTTCTTC	TRBV10-3	TRBD2	TRBJ2-1	NA
CASSLGPLGLQNEKLFF	TGCGCCAGCAGCTTGGGCCCCCTGGGACTCCAGAATGAAAAACTGTTTTTT	TRBV5-1	NA	TRBJ1-4	NA
CASSYSRSSGANVLTF	TGTGCCAGCAGTTACTCGAGGAGCTCTGGGGCCAACGTCCTGACTTTC	TRBV6-4	NA	TRBJ2-6	NA
CASRGDYGYTF	TGTGCCAGCAGGGGGGACTATGGCTACACCTTC	TRBV28	NA	TRBJ1-2	NA
CASREDENLYGYTF	TGCGCCAGCAGGGAGGATGAGAATCTCTATGGCTACACCTTC	TRBV10-2	NA	TRBJ1-2	few
CASSVSEGEVYGYTF	TGTGCCAGCAGCGTATCAGAGGGTGAGGTCTATGGCTACACCTTC	TRBV9	NA	TRBJ1-2	NA
CASGGTGPYEQYF	TGTGCCAGTGGGGGGACAGGACCCTACGAGCAGTACTTC	TRBV19	TRBD1	TRBJ2-7	NA
CASRQSNQPQHF	TGTGCCAGCCGACAGAGCAATCAGCCCCAGCATTTT	TRBV28	NA	TRBJ1-5	NA
CASRDRGSLAFF	TGTGCCAGCCGGGACAGGGGCTCGTTAGCTTTCTTT	TRBV19	TRBD1	TRBJ1-1	NA
CASSVAGTSTDTQYF	TGTGCCAGCAGCGTGGCAGGGACTAGCACAGATACGCAGTATTTT	TRBV9	NA	TRBJ2-3	NA
CASRGTGTSDLDTQYF	TGTGCCAGCAGAGGGACCGGGACTAGCGACTTAGATACGCAGTATTTT	TRBV28	TRBD2	TRBJ2-3	NA
CASSPKGDLTGEKLFF	TGTGCCAGCAGCCCGAAGGGGGACCTAACGGGCGAAAAACTGTTTTTT	TRBV7-9	NA	TRBJ1-4	few
CASSFGGSSNYGYTF	TGTGCCAGCAGTTTCGGGGGTAGTAGTAACTATGGCTACACCTTC	TRBV28	NA	TRBJ1-2	NA
CAWGQTGNTIYF	TGTGCCTGGGGACAGACCGGAAACACCATATATTTT	TRBV30	NA	TRBJ1-3	NA
CASSEDRGNRNEKLFF	TGTGCCAGCAGTGAAGACAGGGGGAATCGTAATGAAAAACTGTTTTTT	TRBV6-1	TRBD1	TRBJ1-4	few
CASTDQDSGNTIYF	TGTGCCAGTACCGATCAGGACTCTGGAAACACCATATATTTT	TRBV19	NA	TRBJ1-3	once
CASSPPPGSGGELFF	TGTGCCAGCTCACCACCCCCCGGGAGTGGCGGGGAGCTGTTTTTT	TRBV18	NA	TRBJ2-2	NA
CAISESPDRGQDNEFF	TGTGCCATCAGTGAGTCCCCGGACAGGGGGCAGGATAATGAGTTCTTC	TRBV10-3	TRBD1	TRBJ2-1	once
CASSLEGRGSYEQYF	TGTGCCAGCAGTTTAGAGGGGCGTGGGTCCTACGAGCAGTACTTC	TRBV28	NA	TRBJ2-7	NA
CASSMTSGAWETQYF	TGTGCCAGCAGTATGACTAGCGGGGCTTGGGAGACCCAGTACTTC	TRBV28	TRBD2	TRBJ2-5	NA
CASSQEGTWADTQYF	TGTGCCAGCAGCCAAGAGGGGACTTGGGCAGATACGCAGTATTTT	TRBV14	NA	TRBJ2-3	NA
CASSLEGLQNTEAFF	TGTGCCAGCAGCTTAGAGGGGCTCCAAAACACTGAAGCTTTCTTT	TRBV7-9	NA	TRBJ1-1	NA
CASIGLAGHAGENEQFF	TGCGCCAGCATAGGACTAGCGGGACACGCGGGGGAGAATGAGCAGTTCTTC	TRBV10-2	TRBD2	TRBJ2-1	NA
CASSQGKQPQHF	TGTGCCAGCTCACAGGGGAAGCAGCCCCAGCATTTT	TRBV18	NA	TRBJ1-5	NA
CASSPGVVSGRVETQYF	TGTGCCAGCTCACCAGGAGTAGTGAGCGGGAGGGTGGAGACCCAGTACTTC	TRBV18	TRBD2	TRBJ2-5	NA
CASSLLGQGNRPNYGYTF	TGTGCCAGCAGCTTACTGGGACAGGGTAATAGACCTAACTATGGCTACACCTTC	TRBV7-8	TRBD1	TRBJ1-2	NA
CASSDFSYEQYF	TGCGCCAGCAGTGACTTCTCCTACGAGCAGTACTTC	TRBV10-2	NA	TRBJ2-7	NA
CASSLDALAGLSEQFF	TGTGCCAGCAGCTTAGATGCACTAGCGGGATTGAGTGAGCAGTTCTTC	TRBV7-2	TRBD2	TRBJ2-1	NA
CASSLDSTGELFF	TGCGCCAGCAGCTTGGATTCCACCGGGGAGCTGTTTTTT	TRBV5-1	NA	TRBJ2-2	NA
CASSLAGKYSDTQYF	TGCGCCAGCAGCTTGGCGGGGAAGTATTCGGATACGCAGTATTTT	TRBV5-1	NA	TRBJ2-3	NA
CASSRDFGETQYF	TGTGCCAGCAGTAGGGACTTTGGGGAGACCCAGTACTTC	TRBV6-6	NA	TRBJ2-5	NA